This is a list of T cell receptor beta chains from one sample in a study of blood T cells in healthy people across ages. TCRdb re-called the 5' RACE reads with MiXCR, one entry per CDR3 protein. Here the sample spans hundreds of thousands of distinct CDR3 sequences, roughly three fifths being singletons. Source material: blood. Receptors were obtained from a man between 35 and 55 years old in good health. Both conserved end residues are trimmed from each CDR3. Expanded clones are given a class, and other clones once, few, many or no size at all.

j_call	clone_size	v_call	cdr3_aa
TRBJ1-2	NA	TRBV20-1	SARDGRTAIYGYT
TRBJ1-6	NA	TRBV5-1	ASSGTDNSPLH
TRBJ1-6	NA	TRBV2	ASSEQTVYNSPLH
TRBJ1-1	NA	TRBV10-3	AIRTGGNTEAF
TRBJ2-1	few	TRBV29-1	SVGALDNEQF
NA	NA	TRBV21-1	ASSARAGTGREQY
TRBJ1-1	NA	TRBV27	ASSLLQGMNTEAF
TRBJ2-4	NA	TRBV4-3	ASSQDARLAGNIQY
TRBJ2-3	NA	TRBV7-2	ASSSILSDTQY
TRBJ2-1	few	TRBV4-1	ASSQSDASGSYNEQF
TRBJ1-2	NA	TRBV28	ASTPKEIRVYGYT
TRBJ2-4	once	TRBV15	ATSRDSQGTLLQY
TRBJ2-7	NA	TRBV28	ASSPPDPVKYEQY
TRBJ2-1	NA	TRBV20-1	SARGSGAPGLYNEQF
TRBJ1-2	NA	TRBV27	ASSSRWGRTYGYT